This T cell receptor (beta chain) appears in the sequencing data of a study of long-term antiretroviral therapy in people with HIV. Overall study: The oldest samples precede the 2015 immediate-ART recommendation by about a decade.

The V gene's germline CDR1 is SEHNR and CDR2 FQNEAQ (reference sequence). V lost 5 bases and J 6 bases, leaving 14 bases between the germline ends. The CDR3 has 14 amino acids. Turning to this clone: Its specificity is not known.

Running of the v3.0 immunoSEQ assay took place at survey level. Method: immunoSEQ multiplex PCR; TCRdb's copy keeps in-frame clones and lacks some. The sample has 20,000 to 25,000 clones, 70% to 90% seen once. From each donor, at least one pre-ART PBMC sample and at least two post-ART PBMC samples were obtained. Whole-study results and caveats: Data on ART adherence, viral resistance or therapy changes were unavailable.

Sequencing was performed on unsorted PBMCs, taken 0.6 years after starting antiretroviral therapy. This receptor was obtained from a man between 60 and 75 years old with HIV. The rearrangement uses TRBV7-9 and TRBJ2-1; no firm D call. CDR3 protein: CASSHYLEINEQFF. In DNA, the CDR3 is TGTGCCAGCAGCCATTATCTTGAGATCAATGAGCAGTTCTTC.